Listed below are T cell receptor beta chains from one sample, sequenced in a study of T cells in Graves' hyperthyroidism and ophthalmopathy. TCRdb reanalysed the multiplex PCR reads using MiXCR and keeps one entry per CDR3 protein. The table lists 450,000 to 650,000 distinct CDR3 sequences, less than 25% of them singletons. Sequenced: blood. The receptor source for this set is a man younger than 35 with Graves' hyperthyroidism. CDR3s include the opening cysteine and the closing phenylalanine or tryptophan. The D gene is left open where the match is weak. The size of a clone is reported for some rows only, either as once, few or many, or as a class for expanded clones.

NA	few	TRBV3-1	TRBJ2-7	TGTGCCAGCAGCCAAGGTGGAGGCCGGGGCGAGCAGTACTTC	CASSQGGGRGEQYF
TRBD1	NA	TRBV6-1	TRBJ1-1	TGTGCCAGCAGTGAAAGGGACAGGGGGAGAGGTGAAGCTTTCTTT	CASSERDRGRGEAFF
TRBD1	once	TRBV6-1	TRBJ2-7	TGTGCGGCAAGCGGGACAGGGAAACACGAGCAGTACTTC	CAASGTGKHEQYF
NA	NA	TRBV27	TRBJ1-1	TGTTCCAGCAGTTTATACGGGTGGGCCGGGGGTGGGCGGAGTGAAGCTTTCTTT	CSSSLYGWAGGGRSEAFF
NA	many	TRBV5-1	TRBJ1-2	TGCGCCAGCAGCTTGGATCAGAACTATGGCTACACCTTC	CASSLDQNYGYTF
TRBD1	many	TRBV3-1	TRBJ1-2	TGTGCCAGCAGCCTACAGGGGGTCTATGGCTACACCTTC	CASSLQGVYGYTF
TRBD1	NA	TRBV2	TRBJ1-5	TGTGCCAGCAGTACCGACAGGGCTGCAAGTCAGCCCCAGCATTTT	CASSTDRAASQPQHF
NA	many	TRBV2	TRBJ2-5	TGTGCCAGCAGTGAAACAGGGGGGGGTAAAGAGACCCAGTACTTC	CASSETGGGKETQYF
NA	once	TRBV24-1	TRBJ2-2	TGTGCCACCAGTGATTTCCGGGGGGAGCTGTTTTTT	CATSDFRGELFF
NA	NA	TRBV2	TRBJ1-2	TGTGCCAGCACCACCGGCAGACGCTATGGCTACACCTTC	CASTTGRRYGYTF
NA	many	TRBV28	TRBJ2-7	TGTGCCAGCAGTCACCGAGGGGGGCGCGAGCAGTACTTC	CASSHRGGREQYF
TRBD1	many	TRBV12-3/TRBV12-4	TRBJ2-7	TGTGCCAGCACTGACACCGGGACAGGGAGCTACGAGCAGTACTTC	CASTDTGTGSYEQYF
NA	NA	TRBV11-2	TRBJ2-7	TGTGCCAGCAGCTTAACACGGCGGGGACCCTACGAGCAGTACTTC	CASSLTRRGPYEQYF
TRBD1	many	TRBV6-5	TRBJ1-5	TGTGCCAGCAGCCGAGTGCACGACAGGGTTCAGCCCCAGCATTTT	CASSRVHDRVQPQHF
NA	many	TRBV19	TRBJ1-1	TGTGCCAGTAGTTCCCTCGACGAAAGTACTGAAGCTTTCTTT	CASSSLDESTEAFF
TRBD1	many	TRBV2	TRBJ2-2	TGTGCCAGCAGTGTGGGCAGGGGGCATGTCACCGGGGAGCTGTTTTTT	CASSVGRGHVTGELFF
NA	NA	TRBV12-3/TRBV12-4	TRBJ1-5	TGTGCCAGCAGTTCACCCAGTCAGCCCCAGCATTTT	CASSSPSQPQHF
TRBD2	NA	TRBV18	TRBJ2-7	TGTGCCAGCTCACCAAGGGTAGCGGGGCCGAGCTCCTACGAGCAGTACTTC	CASSPRVAGPSSYEQYF
TRBD2	many	TRBV12-3/TRBV12-4	TRBJ2-7	TGTGCCAGCAGTCTTAGCGGGGGAGTAGAGCAGTACTTC	CASSLSGGVEQYF
NA	many	TRBV27	TRBJ1-2	TGTGCCAGCAGTTTTGGGGACCGTTCCGCGGGCTACACCTTC	CASSFGDRSAGYTF
TRBD1	NA	TRBV28	TRBJ2-7	TGTGCCAGCAGTCACACAGGGGCCTACGAGCCGTACTTC	CASSHTGAYEPYF
TRBD2	many	TRBV6-4	TRBJ2-2	TGTGCCAGCGCGGGACTAGCGGGGGGCCGGGGCACCGGAGAGCTGTTTTTT	CASAGLAGGRGTGELFF
TRBD2	many	TRBV6-1	TRBJ2-7	TGTGCCCGCGGGGGGCCCTACGAGCAGTACTTC	CARGGPYEQYF
TRBD1	many	TRBV20-1	TRBJ2-7	TGCAGTGCTTCCTCGGGACAGGGTTACGAGCAGTACTTC	CSASSGQGYEQYF
NA	many	TRBV29-1	TRBJ2-7	TGCAGCGTTCCCGGGCCAAGCTCCTACGAGCAGTACTTC	CSVPGPSSYEQYF
NA	NA	TRBV19	TRBJ2-2	TGTGCCAGTAGAAGGGGCGGGGAGCTGTTTTTT	CASRRGGELFF
NA	NA	TRBV6-2/TRBV6-3	TRBJ1-5	TGTGCCAGCAGTTACGTTGGAGTGCAGCCCCAGCATTTT	CASSYVGVQPQHF
NA	many	TRBV2	TRBJ2-7	TGTGCCAGCAGTGAAGGTACAGGGCACACCTACGAGCAGTACTTC	CASSEGTGHTYEQYF
NA	many	TRBV28	TRBJ1-1	TGTGCCAGCACCCGGGACACCCACACTGAAGCTTTCTTT	CASTRDTHTEAFF
NA	NA	TRBV6-5	TRBJ1-1	TGTGCCAGCGTTCTTTGGAGGACGGTATCCACTGAAGCTTTCTTT	CASVLWRTVSTEAFF
NA	many	TRBV15	TRBJ2-7	TGTGCCACCAGCAGGGAACAGGCTTCTCCCTACGAGCAGTACTTC	CATSREQASPYEQYF
NA	many	TRBV11-3	TRBJ1-1	TGTGCCAGCAGCCCGCGAACAGTGATGAACACTGAAGCTTTCTTT	CASSPRTVMNTEAFF
TRBD1	many	TRBV24-1	TRBJ1-1	TGTGCCACGACCCAGGGGGCTAGCACTGAAGCTTTCTTT	CATTQGASTEAFF
TRBD1	NA	TRBV6-5	TRBJ1-2	TGTGCCAGCATTTCGGGACAGGGGCATGGCTACACCTTC	CASISGQGHGYTF
NA	many	TRBV6-1	TRBJ2-5	TGTGCCAGCACCCAACCTCCTTGGGAGACCCAGTACTTC	CASTQPPWETQYF
NA	NA	TRBV12-3/TRBV12-4	TRBJ1-1	TGTGCCAGCAGTTTCTCAGCACGGTGGGAGGCTTTCTTT	CASSFSARWEAFF
TRBD1	once	TRBV30	TRBJ2-7	TGTGCCTGGACGAGGGGGCACGAGCAGTACTTC	CAWTRGHEQYF
TRBD1	few	TRBV5-1	TRBJ2-5	TGCGCCAGCAGCCCCGGACATACAGGGGATCAAGAGACCCAGGACTTC	CASSPGHTGDQETQDF
NA	many	TRBV28	TRBJ2-7	TGTGCCAGCACCCGACCGGGCGGCAACTACGAGCAGTACTTC	CASTRPGGNYEQYF
NA	many	TRBV19	TRBJ1-5	TGTGCCAGTAGTTCCGAAGGGTCGTGGGGGCTCCGACAGCCCCAGCATTTT	CASSSEGSWGLRQPQHF
NA	few	TRBV30	TRBJ2-2	TGTGCCTGGAGTCCCCAAACCGGGGAGCCGTTTTTT	CAWSPQTGEPFF
TRBD1	NA	TRBV6-1	TRBJ1-6	TGTGCCAGCATAAATACAGGGGACAATTCACCCCTCCACTTT	CASINTGDNSPLHF
NA	many	TRBV7-2	TRBJ1-5	TGTGCCAGCAGCTTAGGGCAGGGTAGAAATCAGCCCCAGCATTTT	CASSLGQGRNQPQHF
NA	many	TRBV4-1	TRBJ2-7	TGCGCCAGCAGCCGATGGGCAGGGTTTGTTTACGAGCAGTACTTC	CASSRWAGFVYEQYF
TRBD1	many	TRBV2	TRBJ1-5	TGTGCCAGCAGTGGACAGGGATATGAACAGCCCCAGCATTTT	CASSGQGYEQPQHF
NA	few	TRBV7-9	TRBJ1-2	TGTGCCAGCAGCTCGCCTGGGGGAGTTCAGGGCTACACCTTC	CASSSPGGVQGYTF
NA	NA	TRBV24-1	TRBJ1-5	TGTGCCACCAGTGCACAGGGTCATCAGCCCCAGCATTTT	CATSAQGHQPQHF
TRBD1	many	TRBV19	TRBJ2-5	TGTGCCAGTAGACCAACAGGGGAGGAGACCCAGTACTTC	CASRPTGEETQYF
NA	few	TRBV6-1	TRBJ2-2	TGTGCCAGCAGCTCCGGGGTCCGGACCGGGGAGCTGTTTTTT	CASSSGVRTGELFF
NA	many	TRBV15	TRBJ1-5	TGTGCCACCAGCAGAGATCAAACAGCCGGTCAGCCCCAGCATTTT	CATSRDQTAGQPQHF
TRBD1	few	TRBV4-1	TRBJ2-7	TGCGCCAGCAGCCAACTACCGGGACAGGTACTACCCTACGAGCAGTACTTC	CASSQLPGQVLPYEQYF
NA	many	TRBV11-2	TRBJ1-1	TGTGCCAGCAGCTTAGAGACAGCCATGAACACTGAAGCTTTCTTT	CASSLETAMNTEAFF
TRBD1	many	TRBV29-1	TRBJ2-5	TGCAGCGTTGAACCGGACAGGGGGCGAGGGGAGACCCAGTACTTC	CSVEPDRGRGETQYF
TRBD1	few	TRBV6-1	TRBJ1-5	TGTGCCAGCAGTGATGTGACAGGGAATCGGCCCCAGCATTTT	CASSDVTGNRPQHF
TRBD1	NA	TRBV19	TRBJ1-2	TGTGCCAGTAGTAGCTCCCCGATTAACAGGGGGCGAAACTATGGCTACACCTTC	CASSSSPINRGRNYGYTF